This record covers a single TCR beta chain. Its antigen is not identified. This sample is part of a study of T cell responses to AZD1222 COVID-19 vaccine. Study information: Investigators merged groups given second doses at roughly 4 or roughly 12 weeks. Whole-study results and caveats: Spike was spanned by vaccine-associated CD4 TCRs, which were dominant at 160-218 and 743-854.

The assay was immunoSEQ multiplex PCR, and TCRdb's table has in-frame clones only and misses some. The sample holds approximately 100,000 clones, roughly 90% seen once. The sequences come from peripheral blood, collected on day 0 of AZD1222 vaccination. This TCR was sampled from an adult in good health.

CDR3 loop: CATRRGQGEQYF. The CDR3 nucleotides read TGTGCCACCCGCAGGGGGCAGGGCGAGCAGTACTTC. The rearrangement links TRBV24-1 to TRBJ2-7; 8 bases match TRBD1. Germline CDR1 reads KGHDR; CDR2 reads SFDVKD. V lost 9 bases and J lost 6; bases outside the gene matches: 6. This CDR3 is built from 12 residues.